This TCR beta chain was observed in a study of Graves' ophthalmopathy and Graves' hyperthyroidism. Across the study: Researchers classed hyperthyroidism as stable given no ophthalmopathy within 18 months of follow-up. Study conclusions and caveats: Most expanded clonotypes in thyroid above 0.001 frequency also showed up in blood.

V shed 1 base and J 0 bases; nucleotides not matched to a gene: 6. The CDR3 totals 16 residues. Germline-derived CDR1 and CDR2 are DFQATT and SNEGSKA (reference sequence). Patients were left out if they had other autoimmune diseases, uncontrolled infections, pregnancy or lactation. Patients were diagnosed from clinical symptoms, serum thyroxine, TRAb, thyroid ultrasound and orbital computed tomography. Amplification from RNA transcripts yielded the TCR beta CDR3 regions. First-round RT-PCR with HTBI primers preceded a second-round multiplex PCR. TCRdb fed the multiplex PCR reads into MiXCR, producing one record per CDR3 protein. The data show about 590,000 distinct CDR3 sequences, 39% seen once. Comments on this clonotype: What it binds is not known.

The receptor was isolated from an adult man with Graves' hyperthyroidism. V gene TRBV20-1 combines with J gene TRBJ1-1, with 9 positions matching TRBD1. Sequencing used peripheral blood or thyroid tissue (not recorded which). The CDR3 protein is CSARGGDRAMNTEAFF. The CDR3 bases are TGCAGTGCTAGAGGGGGGGACAGGGCTATGAACACTGAAGCTTTCTTT.